The T cell receptor (beta chain) under discussion was sequenced for a study of Ad26.COV2.S vaccination and SARS-CoV-2 variants. Background on the study: Intramuscularly, Ad26.COV2.S was given either once or twice, 56 days apart.

There are a few counts of this clone. This table comes from immunoSEQ multiplex PCR, and its TCRdb copy is limited to in-frame clones, with some not included. The sample contains 400,000 to 450,000 clones, 80% to 95% of which appear only once. Treatment reported: roughly 18 received Ad26.COV2.S at low or high dose, single or two shots; about 5 received placebo; per-sample allocation not given. Material that was analyzed had been drawn on day 63 after the first vaccine or placebo injection. Based in Boston, the donor was an adult of 18-55 years. It was Wuhan-strain SARS-CoV-2 spike that the Ad26 vaccine vector expressed. Trimming removed 1 base from V and 3 bases from J, with 9 bases in between. This CDR3 contains 14 residues. Per the germline V gene, CDR1 is SGHTA and CDR2 is FQGNSA.

The chain is built from TRBV7-2 and TRBJ2-5, with D unclear. Specimen: peripheral blood, collected in a trial of Ad26.COV2.S vaccine versus placebo. This TCR was recovered from a person aged 18-60 years who received the Ad26.COV2.S COVID-19 vaccine or a placebo. CDR3 nucleotide sequence: TGTGCCAGCAGCTTAGTTTCCGTGGAAGAGACCCAGTACTTC. This gives the protein CASSLVSVEETQYF. The complete variable domain, with remaining parts taken from reference TRBV7-2 and TRBJ2-5, reads GAGVSQSPSNKVTEKGKDVELRCDPISGHTALYWYRQSLGQGLEFLIYFQGNSAPDKSGLPSDRFSAERTGGSVSTLTIQRTQQEDSAVYLCASSLVSVEETQYFGPGTRLLVL.